The 32 T cell receptor beta chains in this list originate from one sample, sequenced in a study of blood T cell repertoires in COVID-19. Libraries were prepared by immunoSEQ multiplex PCR; TCRdb keeps only in-frame clonotypes and omits some of them. Here the sample spans tens of thousands of clones, about 91% being singletons. Sequenced sample: peripheral blood. These receptors all stem from a man between 65 and 85 years old with active or convalescent COVID-19.

The rearrangement links TRBV2 to TRBJ1-6; 9 bases fit TRBD1. Looked up from germline, CDR1 is SNHLY and CDR2 is FYNNEI. Trimming took 6 bases from V and 6 from J; bases not matched to a gene: 9. The CDR3 spans 16 residues. CDR3 sequence (DNA): TGTGCCAGCAGGGAAACCGCGGGACAGGGTAATTCACCCCTCCACTTT. This sequence encodes CASRETAGQGNSPLHF.

The chain is built from TRBV3-1 (or the pseudogene TRBV3-2) and TRBJ2-4; a possible D gene is TRBD2 (6 bases). The CDR3 is 17 residues long. The germline CDR1 and CDR2 sequences are LGHDT and YNNKEL (reference sequence). V was cut by 1 base and J by 8 bases, with 21 bases left in between. This CDR3 is CASSQGTTLATRHIQYF. The CDR3 DNA is TGTGCCAGCAGCCAAGGTACGACTCTAGCGACGAGGCACATTCAGTACTTC.

The CDR3 spells CASSSATGVPYEQYF. The CDR3 DNA is TGTGCCAGCAGCTCCGCGACAGGGGTCCCCTACGAGCAGTACTTC. This chain connects TRBV7-8 to TRBJ2-7; 8 nucleotides line up with TRBD1. Germline-derived CDR1 and CDR2 are SGHVS and FQNEAQ. There are 15 residues in the CDR3. V shed 4 bases and J 2 bases; nucleotides not matched to a gene: 7.

The chain recombines TRBV2 with TRBJ2-5, with a weak D call TRBD2 (5 bases). Germline CDR1 SNHLY, CDR2 FYNNEI. The CDR3 runs to 13 residues. The germline V and J ends were trimmed by 4 bases and 1 base, with 7 bases remaining between them. The CDR3 sequence is CASSALAQETQYF. DNA for the CDR3: TGTGCCAGCAGTGCGCTAGCCCAAGAGACCCAGTACTTC.

The chain couples TRBV9 to TRBJ1-4; tentative D call: TRBD1 (6 bases). V was cut by 6 bases and J by 6 bases, with 24 bases left in between. The CDR3 consists of 17 residues. Germline CDR1 and CDR2: SGDLS and YYNGEE. CDR3 coding DNA: TGTGCCAGCACCTCTGGTACGACAGGCCCCAATGATGAAAAACTGTTTTTT. Translating it yields CASTSGTTGPNDEKLFF.

The chain combines TRBV7-8 with TRBJ1-1, with D unclear. Germline V gives CDR1 SGHVS, CDR2 FQNEAQ. V lost 4 bases and J 6 bases, leaving 9 bases between the germline ends. This CDR3 has 12 residues. CDR3: CASSSGGPEAFF. The CDR3 DNA reads as TGTGCCAGCAGCTCAGGAGGCCCTGAAGCTTTCTTT.

The chain employs TRBV10-1 and TRBJ2-7, with 7 bases matching TRBD2. This CDR3 contains 17 residues. The germline V gene encodes CDR1 WNHNN and CDR2 SYGVQD (reference sequence). The V segment lost 0 bases and the J segment 2 bases; nucleotides outside the gene matches: 10. CDR3 residues: CASSESARGEKAYEQYF. The CDR3 DNA follows: TGCGCCAGCAGTGAGTCGGCCCGGGGGGAAAAGGCCTACGAGCAGTACTTC.

In its sample, this clone was seen once. The chain joins TRBV5-4 to TRBJ1-3, with D unclear. The CDR3 has 15 amino acids. Trimming cost V 0 bases and J 6 bases, with 13 bases left between them. Germline assignment: CDR1 SGHNT and CDR2 YYREEE (reference sequence). DNA for the CDR3: TGTGCCAGCAGCTTGGATCGCGGGTATGAAAACACCATATATTTT. Encoded protein: CASSLDRGYENTIYF.

Note on this clone: Other DNA sequences in the same sample also yield this CDR3. V and J are TRBV9 and TRBJ1-5; no firm D call. CDR1 is SGDLS and CDR2 is YYNGEE in the germline V gene. The CDR3 covers 13 residues. V shed 0 bases and J shed 4 bases, with 5 bases lying between them. The CDR3 reads CASSVDWNQPQHF. CDR3 nucleotides: TGTGCCAGCAGCGTAGACTGGAATCAGCCCCAGCATTTT.

The chain employs TRBV9 and TRBJ2-7, with a tentative D call TRBD1 (5 bases). The germline V gene encodes CDR1 SGDLS and CDR2 YYNGEE. Trimming pared 3 bases from V and 2 bases from J, leaving 9 bases between. This CDR3 has 13 amino acids. CDR3 sequence reads: CASSGGAPYEQYF. CDR3 in DNA: TGTGCCAGCAGCGGTGGGGCCCCCTACGAGCAGTACTTC.

V is TRBV5-6 and J is TRBJ1-4; D is perhaps TRBD1 (5 bases). Looked up from germline, CDR1 is SGHDT and CDR2 is YYEEEE. The CDR3 extends over 15 amino acids. The V end was cut by 4 bases, the J end by 10 bases, with 20 bases between. In DNA, the CDR3 is TGTGCCAGCAGCCAGGTGGGGCGAACCCCGGGAAAACTGTTTTTT. This sequence encodes CASSQVGRTPGKLFF.

The chain joins TRBV5-8 to TRBJ1-6, with 11 nucleotides matching TRBD1. The V and J ends lost 4 bases and 4 bases, in that order; junction bases with no gene match: 4. The CDR3 runs to 16 residues. Germline assignment: CDR1 SGHTS and CDR2 YDEGEE. CDR3 in DNA: TGTGCCAGCAGCCTCGGACAGGGGGCGTATAATTCACCCCTCCACTTT. Encoded protein: CASSLGQGAYNSPLHF. The variable domain in full, with the rest retrieved from reference TRBV5-8 and TRBJ1-6, is EAGVTQSPTHLIKTRGQQATLRCSPISGHTSVYWYQQALGLGLQFLLWYDEGEERNRGNFPPRFSGRQFPNYSSELNVNALELEDSALYLCASSLGQGAYNSPLHFGNGTRLTVT.

The V call is TRBV4-2, the J call TRBJ2-7, with a possible D match to TRBD1 (6 bases). The V end lost 4 bases, the J end lost 4 bases, and 20 bases lay between the germline ends. Germline V gene sequence: CDR1 LGHNA, CDR2 YNFKEQ. The CDR3 sequence is 16 residues long. The CDR3 nucleotides are TGTGCCAGCAGCCTGGGTGGTGGACAGTTAGTGTACGAGCAGTACTTC. It translates to CASSLGGGQLVYEQYF.

V and J are TRBV4-3 and TRBJ2-2; possibly TRBD2 for D (6 bases). The length of the CDR3 is 18 residues. Germline V gene data show CDR1 as LGHNA and CDR2 as YSLEER. The ends were cut back, 4 bases at V and 6 bases at J, with 24 bases in the middle. This CDR3 reads CASSPLRGTHASAGELFF. CDR3 in DNA: TGCGCCAGCAGCCCCCTCCGGGGGACTCATGCCTCCGCCGGGGAGCTGTTTTTT.

V and J are TRBV30 and TRBJ1-5; D uncertain. This CDR3 is built from 13 residues. The germline gives CDR1 GTSNPN, CDR2 SVGIG (reference sequence). With 1 base removed from V and 5 bases from J, the gap between germline ends came to 9 bases. Here the CDR3 DNA reads TGTGCCTGGAGTGGAGAGTTGGATCAGCCCCAGCATTTT. Translating it yields CAWSGELDQPQHF.

The V gene is TRBV2, the J gene TRBJ1-1; 9 bases align to TRBD1. Looked up from germline, CDR1 is SNHLY and CDR2 is FYNNEI. The length of the CDR3 is 14 residues. Trimming cost V 5 bases and J 4 bases; bases outside gene matches: 5. The CDR3 DNA is TGTGCCAGCAGTCAGACAGGGGGGGTCACTGAAGCTTTCTTT. This translates into CASSQTGGVTEAFF.

The V call is TRBV7-9, the J call TRBJ1-4; TRBD1 agrees at 7 bases. V lost 5 bases, J lost 5 bases, and 5 bases stayed unmatched. The CDR3 totals 14 residues. The germline V gene encodes CDR1 SEHNR and CDR2 FQNEAQ (reference sequence). The CDR3 DNA follows: TGTGCCAGCAGCGTGGGACAGCAAAATGAAAAACTGTTTTTT. It translates to CASSVGQQNEKLFF.

The table lists this clone with a few counts. This rearrangement joins TRBV4-1 to TRBJ1-4; TRBD1 matches 7 bases. V gave up 3 bases and J gave up 5 bases; unmatched junction bases: 9. The CDR3 sequence is 16 residues long. CDR1 and CDR2 from the germline V gene are MGHRA and YSYEKL. The CDR3 coding sequence is TGCGCCAGCAGCCAGGAGCGGACAGGAAAAAATGAAAAACTGTTTTTT. The encoded protein is CASSQERTGKNEKLFF.

The gene calls are TRBV19 and TRBJ1-1; 9 bases are a match to TRBD1. The CDR3 sequence is 16 residues long. V gave up 5 bases and J gave up 0 bases; unmatched junction bases: 7. CDR1 is LNHDA, CDR2 SQIVND, per germline (reference sequence). For the CDR3, the DNA is TGTGCCAGTAGTCCTTCTGACAGGGGGGTGAACACTGAAGCTTTCTTT. It codes for CASSPSDRGVNTEAFF.

V gene TRBV5-6 combines with J gene TRBJ1-2; 8 positions agree with TRBD1. The length of the CDR3 is 15 residues. V shed 6 bases, J shed 0 bases, and the junction held 7 bases outside the gene matches. Germline V gene data show CDR1 as SGHDT and CDR2 as YYEEEE. CDR3 sequence reads: CASMGAGGTNYGYTF. CDR3 bases: TGTGCCAGCATGGGGGCAGGGGGCACTAACTATGGCTACACCTTC.

The V and J genes are TRBV3-1 (or the pseudogene TRBV3-2) and TRBJ2-7, with 9 positions matching TRBD2. The CDR3 is 15 residues long. Unmatched junction bases numbered 4, after V lost 1 base and J lost 3 bases. CDR1 is LGHDT and CDR2 is YNNKEL in the germline V gene (reference sequence). CDR3 sequence reads: CASSQVSGGSYEQYF. The CDR3 nucleotides are TGTGCCAGCAGCCAAGTTAGCGGGGGCAGCTACGAGCAGTACTTC.

Written as DNA, the CDR3 is TGTGCCAGCAGCCAACGAACAGGGGTGACTGAAGCTTTCTTT. Amino acid sequence: CASSQRTGVTEAFF. This chain joins TRBV7-2 and TRBJ1-1, with 7 bases identical to TRBD1. This CDR3 is 14 amino acids long. V gave up 5 bases and J gave up 5 bases; unmatched junction bases: 8. Germline CDR1 SGHTA, CDR2 FQGNSA.

The CDR3, as DNA: TGTGCCAGCTCACCTGGACAGGGGGACTACGAGCAGTACTTC. Amino acid sequence: CASSPGQGDYEQYF. The chain recombines TRBV18 with TRBJ2-7, with 10 bases fitting TRBD1. There are 14 residues in the CDR3. Germline values: CDR1 KGHSH, CDR2 LQKENI. With 3 bases clipped from V and 3 bases from J, the junction kept 2 bases outside the gene matches.

The chain is built from TRBV18 and TRBJ1-1; 9 nucleotides align to TRBD1. Trimming at V came to 4 bases and at J to 7 bases, leaving 4 bases not matched to a gene. The CDR3 has 13 amino acids. CDR1 KGHSH and CDR2 LQKENI come from the germline V gene. CDR3 sequence reads: CASSRQGVHEAFF. CDR3 nucleotides: TGTGCCAGCTCACGACAGGGGGTTCATGAAGCTTTCTTT.

The rearrangement links TRBV24-1 to TRBJ2-1, with TRBD2 identical over 13 bases. The CDR3 runs 20 residues. V lost 3 bases to trimming and J lost 3 bases; unmatched junction nucleotides: 13. CDR1 KGHDR and CDR2 SFDVKD come from the germline V gene. For the CDR3, the DNA is TGTGCCACCAGTGATCCGAAACCCACTAGCGGGGGGGCTGACTACAATGAGCAGTTCTTC. Translating gives CATSDPKPTSGGADYNEQFF.

This clone was recorded a few times. J is TRBJ1-2 and V is TRBV13, with TRBD1 identical over 8 bases. Germline-derived CDR1 and CDR2 are PRHDT and FYEKMQ (reference sequence). The CDR3 runs 18 residues. Trimming at V came to 6 bases and at J to 2 bases, leaving 17 bases not matched to a gene. CDR3 residues: CASSHARRTGTLNYGYTF. The CDR3 nucleotides read TGTGCCAGCAGTCACGCACGTCGGACAGGGACATTAAACTATGGCTACACCTTC.

The genes are TRBV7-8 and TRBJ1-5, with 7 positions matching TRBD1. Losses at the gene ends were 2 bases for V and 0 bases for J; bases not matched to a gene: 1. CDR3 length: 15 residues. In germline, CDR1 is SGHVS, CDR2 FQNEAQ. The CDR3 loop reads CASSLRDSSNQPQHF. Written as DNA, the CDR3 is TGTGCCAGCAGCTTAAGGGACAGTAGCAATCAGCCCCAGCATTTT.

The chain employs TRBV7-3 and TRBJ2-1; 7 bases match TRBD2. The CDR3 has 15 residues. Germline V gives CDR1 SGHTA, CDR2 FQGTGA. With 4 bases clipped from V and 6 bases from J, the junction kept 9 bases outside the gene matches. The CDR3 sequence: CASSSTSGMINEQFF. CDR3 nucleotide sequence: TGTGCCAGCAGCTCGACCAGCGGGATGATCAATGAGCAGTTCTTC.

The chain has TRBV29-1 and TRBJ1-1, with TRBD1 matching 9 bases. The CDR3 extends over 14 amino acids. Germline assignment: CDR1 SQVTM and CDR2 ANQGSEA. Unmatched junction bases numbered 5, after V lost 4 bases and J lost 2 bases. CDR3 sequence reads: CSVANRGRNTEAFF. CDR3 coding DNA: TGCAGCGTTGCTAACAGGGGGCGAAACACTGAAGCTTTCTTT. Drawing the rest from reference TRBV29-1 and TRBJ1-1, the complete variable domain is SAVISQKPSRDICQRGTSLTIQCQVDSQVTMMFWYRQQPGQSLTLIATANQGSEATYESGFVIDKFPISRPNLTFSTLTVSNMSPEDSSIYLCSVANRGRNTEAFFGQGTRLTVV.

The chain has TRBV19 and TRBJ2-3, with 7 bases that match TRBD1. CDR3 size: 14 residues. Looked up from germline, CDR1 is LNHDA and CDR2 is SQIVND (reference sequence). V gave up 7 bases and J gave up 4 bases; unmatched junction bases: 8. CDR3 in amino acids: CASTGQWVSDTQYF. DNA of the CDR3: TGTGCCAGTACGGGACAGTGGGTATCAGATACGCAGTATTTT.

The chain is built from TRBV28 and TRBJ1-2; 7 bases line up with TRBD1. This CDR3 has 17 amino acids. CDR1 and CDR2 from the germline V gene are MDHEN and SYDVKM. Losses at the gene ends were 6 bases for V and 0 bases for J; bases not matched to a gene: 13. The CDR3 spells CASRNAGTVISNYGYTF. The DNA of the CDR3 is TGTGCCAGCAGAAACGCCGGGACAGTAATATCTAACTATGGCTACACCTTC.

This CDR3 is CASSPRAGPEQYF. The CDR3, as DNA: TGCGCCAGCAGCCCCCGGGCGGGGCCCGAGCAGTACTTC. The genes are TRBV5-1 and TRBJ2-7, with TRBD2 as a possible D gene (6 bases). The germline V gene encodes CDR1 SGHRS and CDR2 YFSETQ. The CDR3 is made up of 13 amino acids. Deletions cut 4 bases from V and 6 bases from J, with 14 bases between.